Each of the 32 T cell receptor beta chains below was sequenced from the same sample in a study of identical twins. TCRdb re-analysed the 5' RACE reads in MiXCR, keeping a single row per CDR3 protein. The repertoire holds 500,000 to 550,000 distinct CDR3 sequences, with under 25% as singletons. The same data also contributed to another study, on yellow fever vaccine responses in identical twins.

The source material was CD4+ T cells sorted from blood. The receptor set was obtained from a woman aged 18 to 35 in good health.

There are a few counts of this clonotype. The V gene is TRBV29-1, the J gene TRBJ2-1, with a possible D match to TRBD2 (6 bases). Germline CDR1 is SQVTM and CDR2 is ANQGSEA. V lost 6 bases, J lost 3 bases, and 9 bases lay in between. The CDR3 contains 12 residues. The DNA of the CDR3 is TGCAGCGTCGTTAGCGGCTACAATGAGCAGTTCTTC. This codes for CSVVSGYNEQFF.

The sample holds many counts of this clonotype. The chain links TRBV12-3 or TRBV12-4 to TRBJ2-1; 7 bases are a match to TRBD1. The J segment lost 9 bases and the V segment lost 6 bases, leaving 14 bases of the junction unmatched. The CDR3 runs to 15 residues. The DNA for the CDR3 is TGTGCCAGCAGGTCTGGACAGGTCGGTCAGGGTGAGCAGTTCTTC. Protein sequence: CASRSGQVGQGEQFF.

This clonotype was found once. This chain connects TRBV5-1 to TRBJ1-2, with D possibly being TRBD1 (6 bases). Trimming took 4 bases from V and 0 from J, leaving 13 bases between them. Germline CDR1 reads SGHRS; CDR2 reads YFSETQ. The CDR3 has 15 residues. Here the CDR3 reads CASSNGQIANYGYTF. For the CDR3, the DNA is TGCGCCAGCAGCAACGGACAGATTGCTAACTATGGCTACACCTTC.

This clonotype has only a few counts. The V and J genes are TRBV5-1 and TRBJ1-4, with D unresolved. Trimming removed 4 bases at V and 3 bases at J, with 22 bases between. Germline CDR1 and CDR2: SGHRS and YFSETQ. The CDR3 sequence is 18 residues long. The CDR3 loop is CASSLGFSTVQANEKLFF. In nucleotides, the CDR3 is TGCGCCAGCAGCCTTGGGTTTTCAACAGTGCAAGCTAATGAAAAACTGTTTTTT.

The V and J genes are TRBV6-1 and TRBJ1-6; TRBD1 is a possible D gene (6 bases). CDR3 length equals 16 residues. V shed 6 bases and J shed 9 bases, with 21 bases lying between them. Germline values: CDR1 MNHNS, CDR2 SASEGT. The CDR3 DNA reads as TGTGCCAGCAGACAAATAGGGACATCAGGCCGTTCACCCCTCCACTTT. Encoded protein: CASRQIGTSGRSPLHF.

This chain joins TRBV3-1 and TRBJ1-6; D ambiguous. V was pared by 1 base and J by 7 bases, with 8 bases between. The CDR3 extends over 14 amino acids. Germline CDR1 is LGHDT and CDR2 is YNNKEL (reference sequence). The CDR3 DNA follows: TGTGCCAGCAGCCAAGGATTGGAGAATTCACCCCTCCACTTT. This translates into CASSQGLENSPLHF.

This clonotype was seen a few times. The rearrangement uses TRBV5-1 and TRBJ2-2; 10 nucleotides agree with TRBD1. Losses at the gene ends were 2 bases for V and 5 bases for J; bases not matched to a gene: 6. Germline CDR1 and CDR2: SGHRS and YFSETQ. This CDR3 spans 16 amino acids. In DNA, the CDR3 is TGCGCCAGCAGCTTAAAACCGGGACAGGGGACCGGGGAGCTGTTTTTT. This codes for CASSLKPGQGTGELFF. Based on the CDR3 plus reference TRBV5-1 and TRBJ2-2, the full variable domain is KAGVTQTPRYLIKTRGQQVTLSCSPISGHRSVSWYQQTPGQGLQFLFEYFSETQRNKGNFPGRFSGRQFSNSRSEMNVSTLELGDSALYLCASSLKPGQGTGELFFGEGSRLTVL.

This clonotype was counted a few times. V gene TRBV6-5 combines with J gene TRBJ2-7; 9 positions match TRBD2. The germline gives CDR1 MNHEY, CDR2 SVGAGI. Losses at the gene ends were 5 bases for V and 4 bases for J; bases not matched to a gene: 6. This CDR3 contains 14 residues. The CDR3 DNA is TGTGCCAGCAGTAACCAGGCGGGAGGGTACGAGCAGTACTTC. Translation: CASSNQAGGYEQYF.

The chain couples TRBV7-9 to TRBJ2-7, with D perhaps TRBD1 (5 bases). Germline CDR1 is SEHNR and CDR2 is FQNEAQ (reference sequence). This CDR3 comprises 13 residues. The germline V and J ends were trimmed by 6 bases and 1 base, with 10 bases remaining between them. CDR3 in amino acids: CASRTDGSYEQYV. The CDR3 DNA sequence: TGTGCCAGCAGGACAGACGGGTCCTACGAGCAGTACGTC.

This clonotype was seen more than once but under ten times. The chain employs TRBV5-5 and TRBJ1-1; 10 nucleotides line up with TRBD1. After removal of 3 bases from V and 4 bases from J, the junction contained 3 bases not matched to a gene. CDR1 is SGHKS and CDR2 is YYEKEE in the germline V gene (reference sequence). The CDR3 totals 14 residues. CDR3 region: CASSSRDRGTEAFF. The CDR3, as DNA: TGTGCCAGCAGCTCCCGGGACAGGGGCACTGAAGCTTTCTTT.

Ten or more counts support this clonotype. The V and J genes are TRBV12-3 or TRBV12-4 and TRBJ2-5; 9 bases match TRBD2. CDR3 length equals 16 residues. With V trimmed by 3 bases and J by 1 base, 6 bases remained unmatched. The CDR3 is CASSFVSGGSQETQYF. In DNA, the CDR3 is TGTGCCAGCAGTTTTGTTAGCGGGGGATCCCAAGAGACCCAGTACTTC.

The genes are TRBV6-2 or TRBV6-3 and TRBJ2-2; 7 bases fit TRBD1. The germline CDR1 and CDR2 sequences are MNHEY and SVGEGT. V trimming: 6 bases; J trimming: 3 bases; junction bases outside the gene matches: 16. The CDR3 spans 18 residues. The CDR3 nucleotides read TGTGCCAGCAGCCTAACCGTGGCTTGGACAGGACACACCGGGGAGCTGTTTTTT. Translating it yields CASSLTVAWTGHTGELFF.

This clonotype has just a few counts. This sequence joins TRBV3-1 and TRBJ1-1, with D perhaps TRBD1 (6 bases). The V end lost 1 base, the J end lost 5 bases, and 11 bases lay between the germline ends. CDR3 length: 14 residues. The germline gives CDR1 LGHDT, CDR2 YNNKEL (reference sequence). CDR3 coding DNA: TGTGCCAGCAGCCAAGCCACAGGGACTACTGAAGCTTTCTTT. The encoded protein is CASSQATGTTEAFF.

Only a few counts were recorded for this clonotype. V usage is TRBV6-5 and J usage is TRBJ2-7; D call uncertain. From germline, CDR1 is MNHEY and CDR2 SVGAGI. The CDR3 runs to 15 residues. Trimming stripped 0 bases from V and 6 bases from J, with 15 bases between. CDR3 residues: CASSYSVTPGAEQYV. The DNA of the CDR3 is TGTGCCAGCAGTTACTCCGTGACTCCCGGAGCCGAGCAGTACGTC.

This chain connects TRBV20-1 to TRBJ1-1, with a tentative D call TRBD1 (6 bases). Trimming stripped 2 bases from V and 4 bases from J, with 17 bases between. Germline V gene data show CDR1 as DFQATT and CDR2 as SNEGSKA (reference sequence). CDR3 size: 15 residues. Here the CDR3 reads CSARSPRDKATEAFF. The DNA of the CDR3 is TGCAGTGCTAGAAGCCCTCGGGACAAGGCCACTGAAGCTTTCTTT.

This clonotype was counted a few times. The CDR3 DNA sequence: TGTGCCAGCAGTTTATCTCAGGACAATGAGCAGTACGTC. Translation: CASSLSQDNEQYV. This sequence joins TRBV28 and TRBJ2-7; a weak D match, TRBD1 (5 bases). V lost 1 base to trimming and J lost 7 bases, with 11 bases between them. This CDR3 is 13 amino acids long. Germline CDR1 and CDR2: MDHEN and SYDVKM.

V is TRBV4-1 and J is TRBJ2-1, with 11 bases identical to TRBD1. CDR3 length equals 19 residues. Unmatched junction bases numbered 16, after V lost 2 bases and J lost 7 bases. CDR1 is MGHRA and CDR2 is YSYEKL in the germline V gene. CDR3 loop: CASSQWTFPGQGVVNEQFF. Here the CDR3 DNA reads TGCGCCAGCAGCCAATGGACTTTCCCGGGACAGGGGGTGGTTAATGAGCAGTTCTTC.

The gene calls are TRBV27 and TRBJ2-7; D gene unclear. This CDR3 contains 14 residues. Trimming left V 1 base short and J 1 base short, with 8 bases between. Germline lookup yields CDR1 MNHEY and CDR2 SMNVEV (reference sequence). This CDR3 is CASSLYGYSYEQYF. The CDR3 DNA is TGTGCCAGCAGTTTATATGGCTATTCCTACGAGCAGTACTTC.

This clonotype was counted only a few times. DNA of the CDR3: TGTGCCACCAGTGACCACCGGGACAGGGCGTACAATGAGCAGTTCTTC. Translating it yields CATSDHRDRAYNEQFF. The chain has TRBV24-1 and TRBJ2-1, with 9 bases aligning to TRBD1. With V trimmed by 4 bases and J by 4 bases, 7 bases remained unmatched. Germline values: CDR1 KGHDR, CDR2 SFDVKD. This CDR3 has 16 residues.

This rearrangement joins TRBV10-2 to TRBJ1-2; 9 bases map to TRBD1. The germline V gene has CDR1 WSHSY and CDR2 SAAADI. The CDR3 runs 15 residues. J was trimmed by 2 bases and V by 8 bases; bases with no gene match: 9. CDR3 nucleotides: TGCGCCAGCTCAAGGGGACAGGGTAAAAACTATGGCTACACCTTC. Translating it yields CASSRGQGKNYGYTF.

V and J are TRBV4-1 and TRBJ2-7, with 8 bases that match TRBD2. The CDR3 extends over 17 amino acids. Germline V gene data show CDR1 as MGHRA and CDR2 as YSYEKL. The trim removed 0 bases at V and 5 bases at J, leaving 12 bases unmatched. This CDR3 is CASSQDRFREGRNEQYF. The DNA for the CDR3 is TGCGCCAGCAGCCAAGATAGGTTCCGGGAGGGTAGGAACGAGCAGTACTTC.

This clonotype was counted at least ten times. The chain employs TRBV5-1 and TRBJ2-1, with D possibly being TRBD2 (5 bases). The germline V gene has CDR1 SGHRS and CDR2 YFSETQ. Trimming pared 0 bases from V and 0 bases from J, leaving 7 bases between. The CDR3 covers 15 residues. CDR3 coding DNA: TGCGCCAGCAGCTTGGAGCGGAGCTCCTACAATGAGCAGTTCTTC. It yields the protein CASSLERSSYNEQFF.

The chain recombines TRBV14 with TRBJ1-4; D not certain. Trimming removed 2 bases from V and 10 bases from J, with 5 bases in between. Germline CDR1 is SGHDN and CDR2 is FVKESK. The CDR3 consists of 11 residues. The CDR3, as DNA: TGTGCCAGCAGCCAAACGAGAAAACTGTTTTTT. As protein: CASSQTRKLFF.

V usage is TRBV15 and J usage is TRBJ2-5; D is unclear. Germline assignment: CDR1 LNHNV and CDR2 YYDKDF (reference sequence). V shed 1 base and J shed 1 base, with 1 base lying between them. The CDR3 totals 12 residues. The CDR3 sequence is CATSRGQETQYF. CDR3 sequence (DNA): TGTGCCACCAGCAGAGGCCAAGAGACCCAGTACTTC.

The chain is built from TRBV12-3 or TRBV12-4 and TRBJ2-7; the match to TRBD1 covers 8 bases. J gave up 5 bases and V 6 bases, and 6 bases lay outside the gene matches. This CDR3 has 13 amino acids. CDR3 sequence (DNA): TGTGCCAGCAGCGGACAGGGTCGTCACGAGCAGTACTTC. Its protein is CASSGQGRHEQYF.

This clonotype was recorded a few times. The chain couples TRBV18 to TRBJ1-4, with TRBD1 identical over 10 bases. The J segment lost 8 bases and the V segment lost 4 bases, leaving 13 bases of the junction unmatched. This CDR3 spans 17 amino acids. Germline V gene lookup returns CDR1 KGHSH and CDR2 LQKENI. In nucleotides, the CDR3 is TGTGCCAGCTCACTGCTAACCCGGGACAGGGGTAACGAAAAACTGTTTTTT. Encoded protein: CASSLLTRDRGNEKLFF.

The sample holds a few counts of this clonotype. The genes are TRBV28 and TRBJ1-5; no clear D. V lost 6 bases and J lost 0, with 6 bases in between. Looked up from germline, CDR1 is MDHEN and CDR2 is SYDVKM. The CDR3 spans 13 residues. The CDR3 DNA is TGTGCCAGCAGACAGTATAGCAATCAGCCCCAGCATTTT. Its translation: CASRQYSNQPQHF.

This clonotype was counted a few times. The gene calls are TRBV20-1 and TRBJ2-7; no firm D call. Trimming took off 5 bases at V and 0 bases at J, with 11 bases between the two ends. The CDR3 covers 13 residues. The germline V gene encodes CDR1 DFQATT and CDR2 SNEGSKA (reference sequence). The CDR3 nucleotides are TGCAGTGCTCACCCACCGGGCTCCTACGAGCAGTACTTC. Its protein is CSAHPPGSYEQYF.

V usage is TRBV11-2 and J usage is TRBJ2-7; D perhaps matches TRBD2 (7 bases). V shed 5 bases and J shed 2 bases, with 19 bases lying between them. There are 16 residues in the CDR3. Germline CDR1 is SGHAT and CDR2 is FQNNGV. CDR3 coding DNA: TGTGCCAGCAGCCCCATAGGGGGGGACTACCCCTACGAGCAGTACGTC. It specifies CASSPIGGDYPYEQYV.

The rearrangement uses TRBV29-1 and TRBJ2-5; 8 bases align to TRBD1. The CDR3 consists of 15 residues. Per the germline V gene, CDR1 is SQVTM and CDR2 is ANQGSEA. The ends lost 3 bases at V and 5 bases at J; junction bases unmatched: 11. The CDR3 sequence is CSVDFGSGGWETQYF. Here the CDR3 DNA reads TGCAGCGTTGATTTTGGATCAGGGGGCTGGGAGACCCAGTACTTC.

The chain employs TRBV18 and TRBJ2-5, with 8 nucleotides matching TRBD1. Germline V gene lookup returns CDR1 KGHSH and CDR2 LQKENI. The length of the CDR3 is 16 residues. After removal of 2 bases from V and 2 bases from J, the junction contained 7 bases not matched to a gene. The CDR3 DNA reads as TGTGCCAGCTCACCAGAGTACCAGGGGGCGCAAGAGACCCAGTACTTC. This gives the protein CASSPEYQGAQETQYF.

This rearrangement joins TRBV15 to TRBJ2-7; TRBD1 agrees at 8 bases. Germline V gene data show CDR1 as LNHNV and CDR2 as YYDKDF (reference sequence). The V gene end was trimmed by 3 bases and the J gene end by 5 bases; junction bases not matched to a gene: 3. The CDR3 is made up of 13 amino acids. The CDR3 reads CATSSAGGHEQYV. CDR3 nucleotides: TGTGCCACCAGCAGCGCAGGGGGCCACGAGCAGTACGTC.